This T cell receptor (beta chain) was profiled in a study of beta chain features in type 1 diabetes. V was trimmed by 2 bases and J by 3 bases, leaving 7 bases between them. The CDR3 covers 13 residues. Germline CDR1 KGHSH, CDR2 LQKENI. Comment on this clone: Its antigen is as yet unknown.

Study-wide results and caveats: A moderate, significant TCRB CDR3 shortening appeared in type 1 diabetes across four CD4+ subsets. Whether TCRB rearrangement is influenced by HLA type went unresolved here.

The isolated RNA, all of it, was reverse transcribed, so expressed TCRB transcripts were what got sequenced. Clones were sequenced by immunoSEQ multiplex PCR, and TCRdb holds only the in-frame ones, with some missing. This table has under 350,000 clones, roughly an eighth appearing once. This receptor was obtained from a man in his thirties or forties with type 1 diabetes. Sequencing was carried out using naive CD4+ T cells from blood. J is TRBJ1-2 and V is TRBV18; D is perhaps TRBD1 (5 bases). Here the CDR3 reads CASSPTQDYGYTF. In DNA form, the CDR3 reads TGTGCCAGCTCACCAACACAGGACTATGGCTACACCTTC.